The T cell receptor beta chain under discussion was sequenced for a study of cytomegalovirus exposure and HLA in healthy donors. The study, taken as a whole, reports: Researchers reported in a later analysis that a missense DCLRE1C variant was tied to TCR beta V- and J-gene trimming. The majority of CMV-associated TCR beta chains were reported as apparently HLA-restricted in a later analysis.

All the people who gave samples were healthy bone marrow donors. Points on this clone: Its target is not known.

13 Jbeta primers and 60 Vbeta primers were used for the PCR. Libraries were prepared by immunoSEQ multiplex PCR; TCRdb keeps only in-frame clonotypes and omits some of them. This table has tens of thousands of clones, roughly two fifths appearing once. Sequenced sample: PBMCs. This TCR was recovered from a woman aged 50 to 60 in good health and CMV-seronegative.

CDR3 residues: CASTAESGVFPQHF. DNA for the CDR3: TGTGCCAGCACCGCGGAGAGCGGGGTGTTTCCCCAGCATTTT. The chain carries TRBV27 and TRBJ1-5; no definite D call. CDR3 length equals 14 residues. Between the trimmed V and J ends, which lost 7 bases and 10 bases, there was a span of 20 bases. Germline V gene data show CDR1 as MNHEY and CDR2 as SMNVEV (reference sequence).